This T cell receptor (beta chain) was retrieved from a study of blood T cells in healthy people across ages. Study outcomes and limitations: Naive T cell percentage showed a strong correlation with the diversity of TCR beta.

From germline, CDR1 is SGHAT and CDR2 FQNNGV. There are 15 residues in the CDR3. The ends were cut back, 0 bases at V and 4 bases at J, with 12 bases in the middle. Together with a sample-barcoded 5' primer, a J-beta primer mix was included in a second PCR lasting about 7 to 12 cycles. TCRdb re-called the 5' RACE reads with MiXCR, one entry per CDR3 protein. The repertoire consists of over 300,000 distinct CDR3 sequences, with about 52% occurring once and the leading ten covering over 40%. This clonotype was observed a handful of times. As yet, its antigen is unknown. This clonotype was obtained from a man in his sixties in good health. J is TRBJ1-2 and V is TRBV11-2; D is uncertain. Specimen: blood. CDR3 protein: CASSLDPAGSYGYTF. The CDR3, as DNA: TGTGCCAGCAGCTTAGACCCCGCGGGGTCCTATGGCTACACCTTC.